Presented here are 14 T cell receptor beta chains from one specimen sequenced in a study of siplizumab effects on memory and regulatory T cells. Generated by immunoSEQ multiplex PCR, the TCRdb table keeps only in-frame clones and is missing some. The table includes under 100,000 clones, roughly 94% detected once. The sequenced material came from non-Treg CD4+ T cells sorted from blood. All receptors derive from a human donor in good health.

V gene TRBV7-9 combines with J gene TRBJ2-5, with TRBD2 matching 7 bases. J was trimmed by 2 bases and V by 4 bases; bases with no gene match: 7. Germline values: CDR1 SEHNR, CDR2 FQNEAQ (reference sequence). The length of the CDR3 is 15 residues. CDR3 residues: CASSSGGSFQETQYF. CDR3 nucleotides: TGTGCCAGCAGCTCGGGCGGGAGCTTTCAAGAGACCCAGTACTTC.

In nucleotides, the CDR3 is TGTGCCAGCAGCTCAATTAGCGGGACCAATGAGCAGTTCTTC. Translated: CASSSISGTNEQFF. The chain combines TRBV7-6 with TRBJ2-1; 8 nucleotides line up with TRBD2. This CDR3 spans 14 amino acids. Looked up from germline, CDR1 is SGHVS and CDR2 is FNYEAQ. V lost 4 bases and J lost 6; bases outside the gene matches: 5.

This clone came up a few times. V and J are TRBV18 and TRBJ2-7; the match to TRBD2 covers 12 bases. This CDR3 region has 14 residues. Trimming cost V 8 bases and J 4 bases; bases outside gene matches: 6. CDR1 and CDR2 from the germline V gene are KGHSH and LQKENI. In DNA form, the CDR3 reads TGTGCCAGCACGACTAGCGGGAGATCGTACGAGCAGTACTTC. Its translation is CASTTSGRSYEQYF.

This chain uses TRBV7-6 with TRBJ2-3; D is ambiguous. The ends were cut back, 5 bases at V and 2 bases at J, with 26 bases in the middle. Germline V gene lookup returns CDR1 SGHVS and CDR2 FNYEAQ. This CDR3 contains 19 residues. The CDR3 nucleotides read TGTGCCAGCAGCCTATTCTTTGGTGTGGAACCTCTCTTCACAGATACGCAGTATTTT. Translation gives CASSLFFGVEPLFTDTQYF.

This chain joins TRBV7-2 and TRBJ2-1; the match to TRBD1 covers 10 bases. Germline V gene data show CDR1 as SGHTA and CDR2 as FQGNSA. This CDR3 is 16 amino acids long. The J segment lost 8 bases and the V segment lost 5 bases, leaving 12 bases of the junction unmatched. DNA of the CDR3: TGTGCCAGCAGCGACCTATGGGGACAGGGGCGGGATGAGCAGTTCTTC. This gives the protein CASSDLWGQGRDEQFF.

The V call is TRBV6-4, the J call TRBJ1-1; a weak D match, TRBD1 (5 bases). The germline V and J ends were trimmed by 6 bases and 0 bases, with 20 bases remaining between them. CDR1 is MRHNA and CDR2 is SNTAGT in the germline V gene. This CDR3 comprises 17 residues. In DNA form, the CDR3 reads TGTGCCAGCAGGCCCCACGCGGGGGGAAATATGAACACTGAAGCTTTCTTT. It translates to CASRPHAGGNMNTEAFF.

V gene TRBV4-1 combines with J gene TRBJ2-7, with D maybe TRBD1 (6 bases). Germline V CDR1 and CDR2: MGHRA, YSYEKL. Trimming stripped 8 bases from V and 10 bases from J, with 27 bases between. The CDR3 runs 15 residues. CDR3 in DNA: TGCGCCAGCGCACGGTCCGGGACAACTCCTTTCCATCAGTACTTC. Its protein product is CASARSGTTPFHQYF.

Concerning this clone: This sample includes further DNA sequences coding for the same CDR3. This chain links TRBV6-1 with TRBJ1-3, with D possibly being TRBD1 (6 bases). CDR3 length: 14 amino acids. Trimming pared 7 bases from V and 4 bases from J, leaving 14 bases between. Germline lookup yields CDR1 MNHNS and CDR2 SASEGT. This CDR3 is CASIRDTEGNTIYF. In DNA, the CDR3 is TGTGCCAGCATACGGGACACCGAGGGAAACACCATATATTTT.

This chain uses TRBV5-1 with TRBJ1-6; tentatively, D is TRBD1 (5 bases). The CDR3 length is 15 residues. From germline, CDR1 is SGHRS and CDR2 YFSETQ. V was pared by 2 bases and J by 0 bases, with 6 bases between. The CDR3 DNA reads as TGCGCCAGCAGCTTCGGGGGCTCCTATAATTCACCCCTCCACTTT. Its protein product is CASSFGGSYNSPLHF.

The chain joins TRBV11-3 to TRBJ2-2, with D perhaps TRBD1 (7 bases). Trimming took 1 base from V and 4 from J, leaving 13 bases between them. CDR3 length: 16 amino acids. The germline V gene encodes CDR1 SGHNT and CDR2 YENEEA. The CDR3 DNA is TGTGCCAGCAGCTTAGCCAGGGGGGTCGGCACCGGGGAGCTGTTTTTT. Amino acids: CASSLARGVGTGELFF.

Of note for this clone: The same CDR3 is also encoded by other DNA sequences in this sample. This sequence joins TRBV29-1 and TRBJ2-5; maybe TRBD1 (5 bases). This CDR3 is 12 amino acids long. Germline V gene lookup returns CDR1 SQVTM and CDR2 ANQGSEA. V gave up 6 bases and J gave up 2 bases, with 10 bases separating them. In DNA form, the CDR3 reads TGCAGCGTGGGTCCAGGGCAAGAGACCCAGTACTTC. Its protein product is CSVGPGQETQYF.

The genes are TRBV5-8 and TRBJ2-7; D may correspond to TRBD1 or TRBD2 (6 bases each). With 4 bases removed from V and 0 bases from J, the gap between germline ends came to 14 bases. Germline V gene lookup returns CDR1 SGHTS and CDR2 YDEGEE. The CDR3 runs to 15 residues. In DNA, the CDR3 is TGTGCCAGCAGCCTAGGGGGGTCGAGCTCCTACGAGCAGTACTTC. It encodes CASSLGGSSSYEQYF. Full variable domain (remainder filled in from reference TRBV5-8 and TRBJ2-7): EAGVTQSPTHLIKTRGQQATLRCSPISGHTSVYWYQQALGLGLQFLLWYDEGEERNRGNFPPRFSGRQFPNYSSELNVNALELEDSALYLCASSLGGSSSYEQYFGPGTRLTVT.

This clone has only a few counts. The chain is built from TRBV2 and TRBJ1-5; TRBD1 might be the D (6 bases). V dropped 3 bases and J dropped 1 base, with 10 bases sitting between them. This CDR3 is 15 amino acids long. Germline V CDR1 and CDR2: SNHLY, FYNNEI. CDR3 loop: CASSDDRLSNQPQHF. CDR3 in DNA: TGTGCCAGCAGTGACGACAGGCTGAGCAATCAGCCCCAGCATTTT. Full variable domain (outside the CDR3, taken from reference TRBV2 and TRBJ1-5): EPEVTQTPSHQVTQMGQEVILRCVPISNHLYFYWYRQILGQKVEFLVSFYNNEISEKSEIFDDQFSVERPDGSNFTLKIRSTKLEDSAMYFCASSDDRLSNQPQHFGDGTRLSIL.

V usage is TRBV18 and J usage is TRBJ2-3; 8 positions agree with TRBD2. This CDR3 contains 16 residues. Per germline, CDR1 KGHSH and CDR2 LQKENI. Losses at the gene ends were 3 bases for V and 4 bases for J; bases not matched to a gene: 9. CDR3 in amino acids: CASSPSLAGSPDTQYF. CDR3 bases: TGTGCCAGCTCACCTTCTTTAGCGGGATCCCCAGATACGCAGTATTTT.